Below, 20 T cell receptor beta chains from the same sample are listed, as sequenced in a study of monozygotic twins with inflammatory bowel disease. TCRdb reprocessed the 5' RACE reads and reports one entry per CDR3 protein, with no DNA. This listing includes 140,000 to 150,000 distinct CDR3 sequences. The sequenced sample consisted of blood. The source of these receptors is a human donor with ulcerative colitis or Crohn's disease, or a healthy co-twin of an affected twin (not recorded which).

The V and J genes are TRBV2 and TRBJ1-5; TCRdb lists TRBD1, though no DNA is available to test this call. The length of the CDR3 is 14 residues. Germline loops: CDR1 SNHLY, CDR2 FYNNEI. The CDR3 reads CASRDRVSNQPQHF.

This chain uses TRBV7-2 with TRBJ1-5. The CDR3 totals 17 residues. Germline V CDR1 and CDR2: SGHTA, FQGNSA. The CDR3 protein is CASSLAGAQFSNQPQHF.

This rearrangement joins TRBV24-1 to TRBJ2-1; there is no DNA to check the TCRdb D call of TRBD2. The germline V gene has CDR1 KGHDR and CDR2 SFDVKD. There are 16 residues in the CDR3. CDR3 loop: CATSDPTSGTYNEQFF.

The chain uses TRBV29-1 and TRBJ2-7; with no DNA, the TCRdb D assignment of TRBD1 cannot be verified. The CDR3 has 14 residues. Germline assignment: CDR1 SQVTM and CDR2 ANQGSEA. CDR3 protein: CSVVPGNRVREQYF.

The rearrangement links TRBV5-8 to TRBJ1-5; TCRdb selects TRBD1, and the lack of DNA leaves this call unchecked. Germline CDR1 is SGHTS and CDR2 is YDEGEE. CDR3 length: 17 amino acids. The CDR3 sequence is CASSLSRGASYNQPQHF.

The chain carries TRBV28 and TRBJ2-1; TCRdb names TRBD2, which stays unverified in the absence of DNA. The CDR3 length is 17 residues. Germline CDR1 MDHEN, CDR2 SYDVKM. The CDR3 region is CASSALSLAGEVNEQFF.

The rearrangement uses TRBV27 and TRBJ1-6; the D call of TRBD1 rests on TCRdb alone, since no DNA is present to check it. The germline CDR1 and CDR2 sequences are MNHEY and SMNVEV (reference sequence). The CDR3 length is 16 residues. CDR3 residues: CATRLTGNPYNSPLHF.

CDR3 in amino acids: CASRLGGNTEAFF. The rearrangement uses TRBV7-3 and TRBJ1-1. Germline V CDR1 and CDR2: SGHTA, FQGTGA. This CDR3 has 13 amino acids.

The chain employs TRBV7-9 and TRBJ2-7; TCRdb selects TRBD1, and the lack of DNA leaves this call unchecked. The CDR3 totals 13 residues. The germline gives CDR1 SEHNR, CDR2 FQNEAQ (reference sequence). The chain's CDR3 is CASSPRTAYEQYF. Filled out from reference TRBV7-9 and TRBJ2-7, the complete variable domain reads DTGVSQNPRHKITKRGQNVTFRCDPISEHNRLYWYRQTLGQGPEFLTYFQNEAQLEKSRLLSDRFSAERPKGSFSTLEIQRTEQGDSAMYLCASSPRTAYEQYFGPGTRLTVT.

The CDR3 is CASSFQREDYNEQFF. The chain combines TRBV5-1 with TRBJ2-1; TCRdb outputs TRBD2, but without DNA this stays unchecked. Germline CDR1 reads SGHRS; CDR2 reads YFSETQ. The CDR3 covers 15 residues.

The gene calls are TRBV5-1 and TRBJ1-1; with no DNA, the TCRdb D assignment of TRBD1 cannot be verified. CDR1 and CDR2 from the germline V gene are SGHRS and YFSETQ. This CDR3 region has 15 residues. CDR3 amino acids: CASHPGAAIQLEAFF.

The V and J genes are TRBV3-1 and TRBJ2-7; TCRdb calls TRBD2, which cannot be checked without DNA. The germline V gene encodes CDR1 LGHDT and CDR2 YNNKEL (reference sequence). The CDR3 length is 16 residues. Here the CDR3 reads CASSQVWTSVTYEQYF.

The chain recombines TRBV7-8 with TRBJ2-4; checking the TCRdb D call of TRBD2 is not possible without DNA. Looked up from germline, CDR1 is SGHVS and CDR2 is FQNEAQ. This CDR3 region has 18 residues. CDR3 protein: CASSFLASGGSAKNIQYF.

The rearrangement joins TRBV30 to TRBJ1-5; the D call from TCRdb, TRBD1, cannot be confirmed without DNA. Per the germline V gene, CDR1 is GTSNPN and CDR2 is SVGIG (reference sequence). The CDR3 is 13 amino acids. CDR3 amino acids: CAWNDRSNQPQHF.

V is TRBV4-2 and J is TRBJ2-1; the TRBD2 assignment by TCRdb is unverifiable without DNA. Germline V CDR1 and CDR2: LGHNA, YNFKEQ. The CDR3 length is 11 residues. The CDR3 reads CASKLVNEQFF.

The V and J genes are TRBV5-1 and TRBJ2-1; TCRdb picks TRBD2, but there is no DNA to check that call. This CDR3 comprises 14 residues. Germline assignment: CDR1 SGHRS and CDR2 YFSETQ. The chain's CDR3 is CASSLDDSAREQFF.

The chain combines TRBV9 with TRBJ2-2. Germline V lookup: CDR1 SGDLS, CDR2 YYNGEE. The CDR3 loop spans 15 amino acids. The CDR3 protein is CASSAILGDTGELFF.

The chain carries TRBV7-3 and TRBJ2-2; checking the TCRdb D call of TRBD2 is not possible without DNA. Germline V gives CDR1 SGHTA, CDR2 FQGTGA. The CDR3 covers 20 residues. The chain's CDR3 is CASSFPLGNATSVNTGELFF.

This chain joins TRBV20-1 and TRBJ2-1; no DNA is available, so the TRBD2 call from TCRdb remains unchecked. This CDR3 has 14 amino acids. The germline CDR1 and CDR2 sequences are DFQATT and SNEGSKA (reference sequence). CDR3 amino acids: CSATSGTSGRLEFF.

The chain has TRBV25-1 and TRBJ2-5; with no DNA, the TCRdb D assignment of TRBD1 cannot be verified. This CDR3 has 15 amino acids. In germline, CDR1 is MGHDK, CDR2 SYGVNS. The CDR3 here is CASSGTGHSGETQYF.